These 2 T cell receptor beta chains were sequenced from one sample in a study of T cell responses to AZD1222 COVID-19 vaccine. Measured with immunoSEQ multiplex PCR; TCRdb has only the in-frame clones, and not every one. The sample comprises about 75,000 clones, 88% of which are singletons, and approximately 11% rests with the top ten. Material: peripheral blood, obtained 28 days after the second dose of the MenACWY control vaccine. These receptors were obtained from an adult who received the MenACWY meningococcal vaccine as a control.

The chain is built from TRBV6-1 and TRBJ1-1; D is uncertain. Looked up from germline, CDR1 is MNHNS and CDR2 is SASEGT. This CDR3 region has 13 residues. The ends were cut back, 2 bases at V and 4 bases at J, with 8 bases in the middle. As DNA, the CDR3 is TGTGCCAGCAGTGAAACCAGAGTCACTGAAGCTTTCTTT. This sequence encodes CASSETRVTEAFF.

The rearrangement joins TRBV9 to TRBJ1-1; 7 nucleotides match TRBD1. CDR3 length: 17 amino acids. J was trimmed by 1 base and V by 3 bases; bases with no gene match: 12. The germline V gene encodes CDR1 SGDLS and CDR2 YYNGEE. CDR3 sequence (DNA): TGTGCCAGCAGCGACTCAATTACACAGGGGTGGAACACTGAAGCTTTCTTT. Its translation is CASSDSITQGWNTEAFF.